This paragraph reports one T cell receptor (beta chain). Its recognized antigen is unknown. No per-base quality is available; no much larger clone lies one base away. Library preparation was by 5' RACE. The instrument given in TCRdb is Illumina HiSeq 2500. A second about 7 to 12 cycle PCR used a sample-barcoded 5' primer and a J-beta primer mix. Each TCR beta cDNA molecule received a unique molecular identifier from a template-switch 5' adaptor carrying 12 random nucleotides. At least 2.5 million CDR3-containing paired-end reads were obtained from each sample. The Mint cDNA synthesis kit, primed by a TRBC-specific oligonucleotide, was used to synthesize first-strand cDNA from all RNA. After uracil-DNA glycosylase treatment, a first 18-cycle PCR used universal primers M1SS and BC2_uni_R on all cDNA. Processing in the source paper ran as follows. For normalization, 1 million high-quality reads were randomly selected from each sample, with every read carrying a distinct molecular identifier. Instead of being binned into consensus sequences, reads that shared molecular identifiers were thrown out. MiTCR, with a Q25 quality threshold and the strictest error-elimination algorithm, was used for CDR3 identification, clonotype clustering and error correction. A nonparametric unseen species model with Euler transformation was used to estimate a lower bound on total TCR beta diversity. TCRdb handled the public reads itself, with Q25 trimming in fastp and clone calling in MiXCR, and kept productive beta chains. Entries are consolidated by CDR3 protein sequence, retaining the most common genes and DNA. It is TCRdb's table, rather than the study itself, that gives the V and J calls and clone size. In all, the sample holds approximately 580,000 distinct CDR3 sequences, and around 24% of those were seen once. The ten largest clonotypes hold around 10% of the sample.

The data were taken from a study of blood T cells in healthy people across ages (dated by TCRdb to 2014 to 2015). As for the study more broadly: In model experiments, roughly one uniquely barcoded TCR beta cDNA molecule per two T cells was captured by template switching. For two donors (one aged 18 to 29 and one aged 80 or older), the study analyzed two additional independent replicas of 1 million unique cDNA reads from the same blood draw. To track age-related changes in TCR beta repertoire diversity, the study relied on deep sequencing normalized with unique cDNA molecular identifiers. The donors were split into four age groups: young (average 16 years), middle-aged (about 40), aged (more than 55) and long-lived (roughly 88).

The paper's findings and limits, for the study overall: The percentage of naive T cells measured by flow cytometry correlated strongly with observed TCR beta diversity. Because donor CMV infection status was unknown, age-related changes in expanded clonotypes were potentially confounded. Observed TCR beta diversity per million T cells fell roughly linearly with age, and a significant reduction was already apparent by age around 39. Estimates of total diversity based on one million sequenced T cells were considered lower bounds and underestimates. Compared with the aged group, the long-lived group had more naive CD4+ T cells, fewer expanded clones and increased TCR diversity, a pattern suggesting age selection. Because profiling used bulk unsorted PBMCs, naive and antigen-experienced compartments could not be compared conclusively.

The CDR3 numbers 12 residues from cysteine through phenylalanine. Kept here is only the CDR3 DNA, which spans 36 bases and is read in frame from base 1. Here V drops 4 bases and J drops 8 bases, and the junction holds 0 bases not matched to any gene. Per the germline V gene, SGHRS is the CDR1 and YFSETQ is the CDR2. Systemically healthy Caucasian individuals from Russia, roughly 40 in total and aged about 6 to 95 years, were included as donors. Around 9.8 milliliters of peripheral blood were collected from each donor into EDTA-treated Vacutainer tubes. Ficoll-Paque density-gradient centrifugation was used to isolate PBMCs, with at least 6.5 million obtained per sample. Trizol reagent was used to extract total RNA from the PBMCs, yielding at least 6 micrograms per sample. For every donor, an aliquot of PBMCs went through flow cytometry to measure the percentages of naive CD45RAhigh/CD27high T cells.

The same sample was also studied in work on T cells of mothers and their children. Taken from the second paper: Donors were nine systemically healthy Caucasian individuals: three mothers and their six children. cDNA synthesis used all of the extracted RNA, with around 1.4 ug of RNA in each 15 ul reaction. Sample barcodes and 2-4 random nucleotides were added via the M1S primer in the second PCR. Over 8.5 million TCR beta CDR3 reads were obtained for each mother, and 2.5 million to 3 million reads were obtained for each child. In both related and unrelated pairs, thymic selection shapes the output of TCR recombination in a similar way, with inherited differences having only a minor effect. Related mother-child pairs always showed normalized repertoire overlap that was slightly higher than in unrelated mother-child pairs, though the difference was never significant. Persistent microchimeric T cell clones were not detected, at a sensitivity of roughly 100 clones per million clonotypes. The study used deep NGS to compare TCR beta repertoires of mothers and children, seeking features distinguishing related mother-child pairs from unrelated individuals. Mothers averaged 40 +/- 4 years of age and children averaged about 10 +/- 4 years. After adapters were ligated using NEBNext reagents, the libraries underwent 100+100 nt paired-end sequencing on an Illumina HiSeq 2000. To avoid cross-contamination, the mother libraries and the child libraries were prepared a month apart and sequenced in separate runs. Between roughly 500,000 and 2,100,000 distinct TCR beta clonotypes were identified per donor. Naive TCR beta clonotypes were estimated from low-frequency clonotypes matched to each donor's FACS-determined naive share, without sorting.

The sequenced material came from blood. The receptor's source is a boy between 5 and 17 years old in good health. In this chain, TRBV5-1 is recombined with TRBJ2-1; the central 10 bases match TRBD2. The bases are TGCGCCAGCAGCGGGACTAGCGATGAGCAGTTCTTC. It encodes CASSGTSDEQFF.